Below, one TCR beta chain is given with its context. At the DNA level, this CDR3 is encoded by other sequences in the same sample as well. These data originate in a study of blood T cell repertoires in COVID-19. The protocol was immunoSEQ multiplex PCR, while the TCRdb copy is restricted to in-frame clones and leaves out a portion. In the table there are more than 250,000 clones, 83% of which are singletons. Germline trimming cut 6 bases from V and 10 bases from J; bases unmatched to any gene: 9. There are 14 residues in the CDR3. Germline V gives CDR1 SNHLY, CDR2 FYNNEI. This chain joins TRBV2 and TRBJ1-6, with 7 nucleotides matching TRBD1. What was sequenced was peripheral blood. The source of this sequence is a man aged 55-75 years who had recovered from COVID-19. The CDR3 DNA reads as TGTGCCAGCAGCGAGACAGGGTTGGGCTCACCCCTCCACTTT. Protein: CASSETGLGSPLHF.